The clone carrying this TCR beta chain was seen a single time. The CDR3 has 14 residues. Per the germline V gene, CDR1 is SGHVS and CDR2 is FQNEAQ. Unmatched junction bases numbered 9, after V lost 7 bases and J lost 5 bases. The data stem from a study of technical replicates of blood from a few donors. Data came from immunoSEQ multiplex PCR; TCRdb stores just in-frame clones and leaves some out. This repertoire shows some 70,000 clones, 95% to 97% found once; its top ten account for about 0.28%. This sequence joins TRBV7-8 and TRBJ1-1, with TRBD1 identical over 8 bases. The TCR sequence derives from a human donor in good health. Sequences were obtained from T cells isolated from PBMCs. CDR3 nucleotides: TGTGCCAGCACCCAGGGACAGGTGGGAACTGAAGCTTTCTTT. It codes for CASTQGQVGTEAFF.